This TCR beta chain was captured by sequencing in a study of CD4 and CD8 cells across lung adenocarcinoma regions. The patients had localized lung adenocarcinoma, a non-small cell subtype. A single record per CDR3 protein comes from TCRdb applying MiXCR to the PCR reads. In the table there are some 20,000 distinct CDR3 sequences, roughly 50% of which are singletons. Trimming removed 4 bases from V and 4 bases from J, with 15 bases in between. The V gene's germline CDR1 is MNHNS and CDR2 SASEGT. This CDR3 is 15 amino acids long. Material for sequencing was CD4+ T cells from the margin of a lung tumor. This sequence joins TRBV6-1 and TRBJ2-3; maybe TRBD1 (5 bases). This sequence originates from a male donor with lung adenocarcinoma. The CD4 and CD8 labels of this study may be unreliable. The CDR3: CASSGLTVSADTQYF. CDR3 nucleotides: TGTGCCAGCAGTGGGCTGACAGTAAGCGCAGATACGCAGTATTTT.